This T cell receptor (beta chain) derives from a study of blood T cells in healthy people across ages. Through a sample-barcoded 5' primer and a J-beta primer mix, a second PCR was run for about 7 to 12 cycles. TCRdb used MiXCR to reprocess the 5' RACE reads, holding one entry per CDR3 protein. The data hold around 870,000 distinct CDR3 sequences, with less than 35% observed a single time. This CDR3 has 13 amino acids. From germline, CDR1 is MNHEY and CDR2 SVGEGT. V was shortened by 2 bases and J by 9 bases, with 14 bases between the two germline ends. The specimen was blood. The chain carries TRBV6-2 or TRBV6-3 and TRBJ2-7, with TRBD2 as a possible D gene (5 bases). The sequence was obtained from a woman of 80 years or more in good health. This chain's CDR3 is CASSYAGLTGQYF. CDR3 DNA: TGTGCCAGCAGTTACGCGGGCCTTACGGGGCAGTACTTC.